This T cell receptor (beta chain) is from a study of pediatric ulcerative colitis. This clone was seen a single time. What it binds is unknown. The CDR3 has 18 amino acids. V lost 1 base and J lost 7, with 26 bases in between. The germline V gene has CDR1 SGHTA and CDR2 FQGTGA. Up to 500,000 reads were sequenced per sample. The protocol was immunoSEQ multiplex PCR, while the TCRdb copy is restricted to in-frame clones and leaves out a portion. The sample carries tens of thousands of clones, 55% to 85% recorded once. Study outcomes and limitations: Two patients' blood samples yielded substantially fewer templates. This repertoire reflects total lymphocytes rather than subpopulations like regulatory T cells. Clonal expansions reduced rectal repertoire diversity in acute severe colitis.

The rectum was sampled with one to two pinch biopsies at colonoscopy. What was sequenced was gut tissue. This chain links TRBV7-3 with TRBJ2-7, with D perhaps being TRBD1 or TRBD2 (5 bases each). The sequence derives from a boy aged 5-17 years with moderate ulcerative colitis. CDR3: CASSLKHPPDSAPGEQYF. CDR3 in DNA: TGTGCCAGCAGCTTAAAACACCCCCCCGACAGTGCACCGGGGGAGCAGTACTTC.